A selection of T cell receptor beta chains follows, all from one sample in a study of a mutant IDH1 vaccine in newly diagnosed glioma. This table comes from immunoSEQ multiplex PCR, and its TCRdb copy is limited to in-frame clones, with some not included. The sample records around 60,000 clones, roughly 84% being singletons. These receptors lack a known antigen. The input for sequencing was PBMCs, taken from a glioma patient whose treatment included an IDH1 peptide vaccine. The source is a man aged 30-40 years with glioma. CDR3s include the opening cysteine and the closing phenylalanine or tryptophan. A D gene is named only where the DNA matches it firmly. Not every row has a clone size; where given, it reads once, few, many or a size class.

cdr3_nt cdr3_aa d_call clone_size j_call v_call
TGCGCCAGCAGCCAAGCAGGGGTGTTGGACTATGGCTACACCTTC CASSQAGVLDYGYTF . . TRBJ1-2 TRBV4-1
TGCGCCAGCAGCCTAGCTAGTGGGGAGACCCAGTACTTC CASSLASGETQYF . . TRBJ2-5 TRBV4-1
TGTGCCAGCAGTGAAGCCGGGACCGGATACGAGCAGTACTTC CASSEAGTGYEQYF . . TRBJ2-7 TRBV6-1
TGTGCCAGCAGTTCCTCTTCAGGGTCTGAGGCTTTCTTT CASSSSSGSEAFF . . TRBJ1-1 TRBV6-6
TGTGCCAGCAGCCCCACTAGCGGGGGGTACGAGCAGTACTTC CASSPTSGGYEQYF TRBD2 . TRBJ2-7 TRBV7-2
TGTGCCAGCAGTTTGAGGCCTACCCCCCGCGAGCAGTACTTC CASSLRPTPREQYF . . TRBJ2-7 TRBV27
TGCGCCAGCAGTCTGAGAAAAATAAACGAGCAGTACTTC CASSLRKINEQYF . . TRBJ2-7 TRBV23-1
TGCAGCGTTCTGGCAGGAGAAGCTAACTATGGCTACACCTTC CSVLAGEANYGYTF . . TRBJ1-2 TRBV29-1
TGTGCCAGCAGCTCCGCTAGCGTCTTAAGCCCAGATACGCAGTATTTT CASSSASVLSPDTQYF . few TRBJ2-3 TRBV7-9
TGTGCCAGCAGCTTCTGGGGAACTGAAGCTTTCTTT CASSFWGTEAFF . few TRBJ1-1 TRBV7-9
TGTGCCAGCAGCCTACAGGTCGTCTATGGCTACACCTTC CASSLQVVYGYTF . . TRBJ1-2 TRBV2
TGCGCCAGCAGCCAAGAAGTCTGGAACATTCATCAGCCCCAGCATTTT CASSQEVWNIHQPQHF . . TRBJ1-5 TRBV4-1
TGCGCCAGCAGCTTGGGTAGCAGATTTGGCGAGACCCAGTACTTC CASSLGSRFGETQYF . . TRBJ2-5 TRBV5-1
TGTGCCAGCAGTGACGGACAGAACACTGAAGCTTTCTTT CASSDGQNTEAFF . . TRBJ1-1 TRBV6-6
TGTGCCAGTAGTAGAGCCAGAAGCTCCTACGAGCAGTACTTC CASSRARSSYEQYF . . TRBJ2-7 TRBV19
TGTGCCAGCAGTCCCTGGGGGACAGTAGGAGACACTGAAGCTTTCTTT CASSPWGTVGDTEAFF TRBD1 . TRBJ1-1 TRBV2
TGCGCCAGCACCCCCGGGACTAGCGGGGGCCCTACGTACTTC CASTPGTSGGPTYF TRBD2 . TRBJ2-7 TRBV10-1
TGTGCCAGCAGCTTAGGCGGGGCGGGGACTGGAAACACCATATATTTT CASSLGGAGTGNTIYF . once TRBJ1-3 TRBV7-6
TGTGCCACCAGCAGTAGTGTGACAGATACGCAGTATTTT CATSSSVTDTQYF . . TRBJ2-3 TRBV15
TGTGCCAGCAGCCTCGGGGGGGCCAGCAATGAGCAGTTCTTC CASSLGGASNEQFF TRBD2 . TRBJ2-1 TRBV7-2
TGTGCCATCAGTTTAGGACCCGCCGGGGAGCTGTTTTTT CAISLGPAGELFF . . TRBJ2-2 TRBV10-3
TGTGCCTGGAGTGTATTACAGGGCTATGGCTACACCTTC CAWSVLQGYGYTF . . TRBJ1-2 TRBV30
TGTGCCAGCAGTCCCCGAGGCGCAGCCTCCTACGAGCAGTACTTC CASSPRGAASYEQYF . . TRBJ2-7 TRBV6-5
TGTGCCAGCAGCCTCAGGACAGGGGGAGAGACCCAGTACTTC CASSLRTGGETQYF TRBD1 once TRBJ2-5 TRBV13
TGTGCCAGCAGTTTAGTAGGGGGTCAGGGAAACACCATATATTTT CASSLVGGQGNTIYF . . TRBJ1-3 TRBV27
TGTGCCAGCAGTTCTGGGGACAGGGGACCTAATCAGCCCCAGCATTTT CASSSGDRGPNQPQHF TRBD1 . TRBJ1-5 TRBV27
TGTGCCAGCAGCTTTGGCAGGGGTTCCTACAATGAGCAGTTCTTC CASSFGRGSYNEQFF . . TRBJ2-1 TRBV11-2
TGTGCCAGCAGTCCCGGACAGTATGGCTACACCTTC CASSPGQYGYTF . . TRBJ1-2 TRBV28
TGTGCCAGCAGCTTAGCGGCCCAGGGTGGAGGCTACACCTTC CASSLAAQGGGYTF . once TRBJ1-2 TRBV7-9
TGTGCCAGCAGTTTAAGACTAAATACTGAAGCTTTCTTT CASSLRLNTEAFF . . TRBJ1-1 TRBV6-5
TGTGCCAGCAGTTACTCTGGACCTCCAGACTACGAGCAGTACTTC CASSYSGPPDYEQYF . . TRBJ2-7 TRBV6-6
TGTGCCAGCAGCAACCGGGGCCCCCGGGACGAGCAGTACTTC CASSNRGPRDEQYF . . TRBJ2-7 TRBV6-1
TGTGCCAGTAGGGACAGTGCGAATCAGCCCCAGCATTTT CASRDSANQPQHF . . TRBJ1-5 TRBV19
TGTGCCAGCAGGAAGCAGGGGATTCCAAGTGAAAAACTGTTTTTT CASRKQGIPSEKLFF . . TRBJ1-4 TRBV6-4
TGCGCCAGCAGCTTGGTCCTCTCTGGGGCCAACGTCCTGACTTTC CASSLVLSGANVLTF . . TRBJ2-6 TRBV5-1
TGTGCCAGCAGCTTAGGAACTACTGAAGCTTTCTTT CASSLGTTEAFF . . TRBJ1-1 TRBV7-9
TGTGCCAGCAGTTACTCCCTTACAGGGGGCTTTGGCTACACCTTC CASSYSLTGGFGYTF TRBD1 . TRBJ1-2 TRBV6-5
TGTGCCAGTAGTATAGGAAACAGTGACGCTTTCTTT CASSIGNSDAFF . . TRBJ1-1 TRBV19
TGTGCCAGCAGCTTAGTGCCGGGGGGTGAGCAGTACTTC CASSLVPGGEQYF TRBD2 . TRBJ2-7 TRBV7-2
TGTGCCAGCAGTTACGCGGGGGTGAACACCGGGGAGCTGTTTTTT CASSYAGVNTGELFF TRBD2 . TRBJ2-2 TRBV6-5
TGTGCCAGCAGCGACTCGACAGGGGAAGAGGGCAATCAGCCCCAGCATTTT CASSDSTGEEGNQPQHF TRBD1 . TRBJ1-5 TRBV9
TGTGCCAGCAGCTCCCGGACAGGGGTTGGGCGGGGGGCTCTAAAGACCCAGTACTTC CASSSRTGVGRGALKTQYF . . TRBJ2-5 TRBV5-4
TGTGCCAGCAGCCAAGAACGACTAGCGGGGGGGCCACCGACTTACAATGAGCAGTTCTTC CASSQERLAGGPPTYNEQFF TRBD2 . TRBJ2-1 TRBV4-2
TGTGCCAGCAGCTTTCTCGGGACCGGGACAGGCCTCTCTGGGGCCAACGTCCTGACTTTC CASSFLGTGTGLSGANVLTF TRBD1 . TRBJ2-6 TRBV5-4
TGTGCCAGCAGCCGAACGGGGGGAAACACCATATATTTT CASSRTGGNTIYF . . TRBJ1-3 TRBV7-9
TGTGCCAGCAGTGACTCCTGGACGAACACTGAAGCTTTCTTT CASSDSWTNTEAFF . . TRBJ1-1 TRBV6-4
TGTGCCAGCAGTTACACAGGACAGGGGAGGAATGAGCAGTTCTTC CASSYTGQGRNEQFF TRBD1 . TRBJ2-1 TRBV6-5
TGTGCCAGCAGTTTGGGGGAGGGGGTCAATCAGCCCCAGCATTTT CASSLGEGVNQPQHF . few TRBJ1-5 TRBV13
TGTGCCAGCTCACCTACAGATACTAACTATGGCTACACCTTC CASSPTDTNYGYTF . . TRBJ1-2 TRBV18
TGTGCCAGCAGTTTTCGGGCAGGGGGGATCAATCAGCCCCAGCATTTT CASSFRAGGINQPQHF TRBD1 . TRBJ1-5 TRBV28
TGTGCCAGCAGCCAAGAAACTAGCGGGGTATACAATGAGCAGTTCTTC CASSQETSGVYNEQFF TRBD2 . TRBJ2-1 TRBV4-2
TGTGCCTGGAGTGATGACAGCCTAAGAAATCAGCCCCAGCATTTT CAWSDDSLRNQPQHF . . TRBJ1-5 TRBV30
TGTGCCAGCAGCGCGGGGGAGAAGGGCAATGAAAAACTGTTTTTT CASSAGEKGNEKLFF . . TRBJ1-4 TRBV9
TGTGCCAGCAGTGCGTTGACTAGCGGTAACACCGGGGAGCTGTTTTTT CASSALTSGNTGELFF TRBD2 . TRBJ2-2 TRBV28
TGTGCCAGCAGTTACTTCGGGTTGGATGAGCAGTTCTTC CASSYFGLDEQFF . . TRBJ2-1 TRBV6-5